Listed below are T cell receptor beta chains from one sample, sequenced in a study of T-cell memory formation after mild COVID-19. MiXCR was run by TCRdb on the 5' RACE reads, yielding one entry per CDR3 protein. The sample records 550,000 to 700,000 distinct CDR3 sequences, approximately 18% being singletons. Sequencing was done on a sample of PBMCs or a T cell subset sorted from them (not recorded which). Every receptor here comes from an adult woman who had mild COVID-19 (a few samples of this study predate the infection). Cell type and time point are not known. Both conserved end residues are part of each CDR3. Fields, in order: D gene, clone size, V gene, J gene, CDR3 DNA, CDR3 protein. The D gene is left open where the match is weak. The size entry is marked missing in some rows and otherwise reads once, few, many or a size class.

d_gene: -; abundance: -; v_gene: TRBV20-1; j_gene: TRBJ2-3; CDR3nt: TGCAGTGCTAGACGCTTTGTGAGGGGGAGCACAGATACGCAGTATTTT; CDR3aa: CSARRFVRGSTDTQYF
d_gene: -; abundance: few; v_gene: TRBV2; j_gene: TRBJ2-2; CDR3nt: TGTGCCAGCATGGGACCATACACCGGGGAGCTGTTTTTT; CDR3aa: CASMGPYTGELFF
d_gene: TRBD2; abundance: -; v_gene: TRBV7-1; j_gene: TRBJ2-1; CDR3nt: TGTGCCAGCAGCTCGGGACTAGCGACGGGGGGCACCTACAATGAGCAGTTCTTC; CDR3aa: CASSSGLATGGTYNEQFF
d_gene: -; abundance: -; v_gene: TRBV6-5; j_gene: TRBJ1-1; CDR3nt: TGTGCCAGCAGATCCTGGACGGAAAACACTGAAGCTTTCTTT; CDR3aa: CASRSWTENTEAFF
d_gene: -; abundance: few; v_gene: TRBV7-9; j_gene: TRBJ2-5; CDR3nt: TGTGCCAGCAGCCCGGTGGATCAGACCCAGTACTTC; CDR3aa: CASSPVDQTQYF
d_gene: TRBD2; abundance: few; v_gene: TRBV3-1; j_gene: TRBJ2-6; CDR3nt: TGTGCCAGCAGCCGGGGAGGGGTAGCTGGGGCCAACGTCCTGACTTTC; CDR3aa: CASSRGGVAGANVLTF
d_gene: TRBD1; abundance: few; v_gene: TRBV4-1; j_gene: TRBJ2-7; CDR3nt: TGCGCCAGCAGCTCTTTCGTGAGCCGGGACAGTCCCCCCTACGAGCAGTACTTC; CDR3aa: CASSSFVSRDSPPYEQYF
d_gene: -; abundance: -; v_gene: TRBV7-8; j_gene: TRBJ1-5; CDR3nt: TGTGCCAGCAGCTCCCCCGGGGGTTATCAGCCCCAGCATTTT; CDR3aa: CASSSPGGYQPQHF
d_gene: -; abundance: -; v_gene: TRBV7-9; j_gene: TRBJ1-4; CDR3nt: TGTGCCAGCAGCTTGGTCGGGACAACTAATGAAAAACTGTTTTTT; CDR3aa: CASSLVGTTNEKLFF
d_gene: TRBD1; abundance: -; v_gene: TRBV7-9; j_gene: TRBJ2-7; CDR3nt: TGTGCCAGCAGCTTAGCGCTTTCGAGGGACAGGGGACGCCTGGAGCAGTACTTC; CDR3aa: CASSLALSRDRGRLEQYF
d_gene: TRBD2; abundance: -; v_gene: TRBV5-6; j_gene: TRBJ2-1; CDR3nt: TGTGCCAGCAGCTTGGGGGTAGCGGGGAATGAGCAGTTCTTC; CDR3aa: CASSLGVAGNEQFF
d_gene: TRBD2; abundance: few; v_gene: TRBV12-3/TRBV12-4; j_gene: TRBJ2-5; CDR3nt: TGTGCCAGCAGTTGGTGGGGGGGGACCCAAGAGACCCAGTACTTC; CDR3aa: CASSWWGGTQETQYF
d_gene: -; abundance: few; v_gene: TRBV25-1; j_gene: TRBJ2-5; CDR3nt: TGTGCCAGCAGGGACAATCTAGGCGGAACCCAGTACTTC; CDR3aa: CASRDNLGGTQYF
d_gene: TRBD2; abundance: -; v_gene: TRBV12-3/TRBV12-4; j_gene: TRBJ2-3; CDR3nt: TGTGCCAGCAGTCCAGCGGGAGCCGGGGGTACGCAGTATTTT; CDR3aa: CASSPAGAGGTQYF
d_gene: -; abundance: few; v_gene: TRBV29-1; j_gene: TRBJ1-1; CDR3nt: TGCAGCGTTGAAATCGGGCGCGGCACTGAAGCTTTCTTT; CDR3aa: CSVEIGRGTEAFF
d_gene: -; abundance: few; v_gene: TRBV5-4; j_gene: TRBJ1-4; CDR3nt: TGTGCCAGCAGCTTGGGCCTAATACAGAACCACTCTGAAAAACTGTTTTTT; CDR3aa: CASSLGLIQNHSEKLFF
d_gene: TRBD2; abundance: -; v_gene: TRBV20-1; j_gene: TRBJ2-3; CDR3nt: TGCAGTGCAAAAGTATTCGGGGGGTTCAGCAACGGAAGGTACACAGATACGCAGTATTTT; CDR3aa: CSAKVFGGFSNGRYTDTQYF
d_gene: -; abundance: few; v_gene: TRBV5-6; j_gene: TRBJ2-5; CDR3nt: TGTGCCAGCAGCGTGGCCAGGGGTTACGAGACCCAGTACTTC; CDR3aa: CASSVARGYETQYF
d_gene: -; abundance: few; v_gene: TRBV29-1; j_gene: TRBJ2-1; CDR3nt: TGCAGCGCCCTAGGGGGTATGGACAATGAGCAGTTCTTC; CDR3aa: CSALGGMDNEQFF
d_gene: TRBD1; abundance: -; v_gene: TRBV24-1; j_gene: TRBJ2-1; CDR3nt: TGTGCCACCAGTATAGGGACAGGGGTCGATAATGAGCAGTTCTTC; CDR3aa: CATSIGTGVDNEQFF